A single T cell receptor beta chain is shown here with its context. Its target is unknown. Germline V gives CDR1 MNHNY, CDR2 SVGAGI (reference sequence). The CDR3 loop spans 14 amino acids. Deletions cut 6 bases from V and 0 bases from J, with 11 bases between. These data belong to a study of identifying expanded T cells in peripheral blood. Whole-study results and caveats: Clone count variance between roughly 2-week samples rose with total template count.

The assay was immunoSEQ multiplex PCR, and TCRdb's table has in-frame clones only and misses some. The data show about 100,000 clones, with approximately 89% seen just once and 13% to 15% held by the top ten. The material sequenced was blood. The TCR sequence derives from a person aged 18-70 years in good health. The rearrangement uses TRBV6-6 and TRBJ1-1; no clear D gene. The CDR3 loop is CASSQRWVNTEAFF. CDR3 nucleotide sequence: TGTGCCAGCAGCCAAAGGTGGGTGAACACTGAAGCTTTCTTT.